This T cell receptor beta chain was identified in a study of early T cells in non-severe SARS-CoV-2 infection. Study-wide background: Chains were unpaired, as sequencing was done on bulk RNA from unsorted whole blood.

TCRdb independently ran MiXCR on the 5' RACE reads; one entry per CDR3 protein. The profile shows under 85,000 distinct CDR3 sequences, approximately 12% of them singletons. CDR3 length equals 14 residues. The germline gives CDR1 MDHEN, CDR2 SYDVKM. V shed 8 bases and J 2 bases; nucleotides not matched to a gene: 7. In this sample, this clonotype turned up a few times. The receptor's source is an adult who was a healthcare worker with PCR-confirmed SARS-CoV-2 infection or an uninfected control (not recorded which). The rearrangement uses TRBV28 and TRBJ2-3; 7 positions match TRBD2. The sample comprised whole blood. CDR3 protein: CASVPAGNTDTQYF. The CDR3 region has the DNA TGTGCCAGCGTCCCAGCGGGGAACACAGATACGCAGTATTTT.